What follows is one T cell receptor (beta chain) and its context. Generated by immunoSEQ multiplex PCR, the TCRdb table keeps only in-frame clones and is missing some. The sample lists tens of thousands of clones; 88% were seen once. The V end lost 2 bases, the J end lost 7 bases, and 15 bases lay between the germline ends. CDR1 is SGHTS and CDR2 is YDEGEE in the germline V gene. This CDR3 has 14 amino acids. The sample is drawn from a study of control samples from healthy donors and cancer patients. The TCR originated in a woman between 65 and 79 years old in good health. The chain joins TRBV5-8 to TRBJ2-5; tentatively, D is TRBD1 or TRBD2 (6 bases each). Specimen: blood. Here the CDR3 DNA reads TGTGCCAGCAGCTTCCGTGGGGGGCAAACGACCCAGTACTTC. This sequence encodes CASSFRGGQTTQYF.